These T cell receptor beta chains were read from a single sample in a study of identical twins. MiXCR, applied by TCRdb to the 5' RACE reads, yields one record per CDR3 protein. The sample has approximately 500,000 distinct CDR3 sequences; 20% to 30% are singletons. These same records also appear under a second study, on T cells expressing NK-cell markers.

The sample taken for sequencing was CD4+ T cells sorted from blood. All receptors come from a young woman in good health. Each CDR3 is given with its conserved first and last residue. The order of the fields is V gene, J gene, clone size, D gene, CDR3 DNA, CDR3 protein. The D gene is left open where the match is weak. Some rows have no size entry. The others give once, few or many, or a class for an expanded clone.

TRBV5-6	TRBJ2-2	-	-	TGTGCCAGCAGCTTTTGGGCTAGCGTTTCCGGGGAGCTGTTTTTT	CASSFWASVSGELFF
TRBV5-1	TRBJ2-2	-	-	TGCGCCACCCCCGGGATCTTCGGGGAGCTGTTTTTT	CATPGIFGELFF
TRBV3-1	TRBJ1-5	-	-	TGTGCCAGCAGCCAAAGAGGAGGCCAGCCCCAGCATTTT	CASSQRGGQPQHF
TRBV24-1	TRBJ2-3	-	TRBD2	TGTGCCACCAGTGACGGGACTAGCGGCCCGGGGGATACGCAGTATTTT	CATSDGTSGPGDTQYF
TRBV5-1	TRBJ2-1	few	-	TGCGCCAGCAGCTCAAGGGGGGCAAGTGCGCCATCCTACAATGAGCAGTTCTTC	CASSSRGASAPSYNEQFF
TRBV15	TRBJ2-5	few	-	TGTGCCACCAGCAACCCGCTGGGGGCAGAGACCCAGTACTTC	CATSNPLGAETQYF
TRBV10-2	TRBJ2-7	few	TRBD2	TGCGCCAGCAGTTTAGCGGGGGGACAATACGAGCAGTACTTC	CASSLAGGQYEQYF
TRBV29-1	TRBJ2-5	-	TRBD1	TGCAGCGTCGGTTCTTCAGGGGGAGAGACCCAGTACTTC	CSVGSSGGETQYF
TRBV10-3	TRBJ2-1	few	TRBD2	TGTGCCACCGGGACTAGCGGGAGCAATGAGCAGTTCTTC	CATGTSGSNEQFF
TRBV2	TRBJ2-7	few	-	TGTGCCAGCGGCCGGGACAACTACGAGCAGTACTTC	CASGRDNYEQYF
TRBV18	TRBJ2-7	-	TRBD2	TGTGCCAGCTCACCCTGGACTAGCGGGGGCCTCAGCTCCTACGAGCAGTACTTT	CASSPWTSGGLSSYEQYF
TRBV6-5	TRBJ2-6	-	-	TGTGCCAGCAGTTACCTAGAGGGTTTAACTGGGGCCAACGTCCTGACTTTC	CASSYLEGLTGANVLTF
TRBV7-2	TRBJ1-3	few	-	TGTGCCAGCAGCTCCCGGGCCAGCTCTGGAAACACCATATATTTT	CASSSRASSGNTIYF
TRBV20-1	TRBJ2-3	-	-	TGCAGCTCCGGGCGGGGAAGCACAGATACGCAGTATTTT	CSSGRGSTDTQYF
TRBV19	TRBJ1-3	few	-	TGTGCCACCCGAGAACGGGGAGACACCATATATTTT	CATRERGDTIYF
TRBV12-3/TRBV12-4	TRBJ1-5	few	-	TGTGCCAGCAGTCTCTTTAATAGCAATCAGCCCCAGCATTTT	CASSLFNSNQPQHF
TRBV6-5	TRBJ2-1	-	-	TGTGCCAGCAGTTACGTTAGCGGTTACAATGAGCAGTTCTTC	CASSYVSGYNEQFF
TRBV3-1	TRBJ1-5	few	-	TGTGCCAGCAGCGTAAGGGGTAGCAATCAGCCCCAGCATTTT	CASSVRGSNQPQHF
TRBV5-6	TRBJ2-2	-	TRBD2	TGTGCCAGTCGGGAGGGGAGCGTCAGGGAGCTGTTTTTT	CASREGSVRELFF
TRBV12-3/TRBV12-4	TRBJ2-5	many	-	TGTGCCAGCAGTTTATTGGGGATCCAAGAGACCCAGTACTTC	CASSLLGIQETQYF
TRBV24-1	TRBJ2-5	few	-	TGTGCCACCAGTGCCGGCGGGGAAAAAGAGACCCAGTACTTC	CATSAGGEKETQYF
TRBV30	TRBJ1-4	once	TRBD1	TGTGCCTGGAGTGTAGGGGGCAGATTCAATGAAAAACTGTTTTTT	CAWSVGGRFNEKLFF
TRBV3-1	TRBJ2-7	few	TRBD1	TGTGCCAGCAGCCGATGGGACAGTTCAAGTAGGGAGCAGTACTTC	CASSRWDSSSREQYF
TRBV11-3	TRBJ2-2	-	-	TGTGCCAGCAGCCACAAGGGGACCGGGGAGCTGTTTTTT	CASSHKGTGELFF
TRBV20-1	TRBJ2-3	few	-	TGCAGTGCTAGGGCCTCAGGGAGGAGCACAGATACGCAGTATTTT	CSARASGRSTDTQYF
TRBV5-1	TRBJ1-2	-	-	TGCGCCAGCAGCCCATCGGGGGCGACTAACTATGGCTACACCTTC	CASSPSGATNYGYTF
TRBV18	TRBJ1-2	once	-	TGTGCCAGCTCACCGGTCGACCCTGGTGGCTACACCTTC	CASSPVDPGGYTF
TRBV27	TRBJ2-7	-	-	TGTGCCAGCAGTCCACAGGGAGCTGGGAGCTACGAGCAGTACTTC	CASSPQGAGSYEQYF
TRBV7-2	TRBJ2-7	-	-	TGTGCCAGCAGCTTATTCCAGCGCGAGCAGTACTTC	CASSLFQREQYF
TRBV12-3/TRBV12-4	TRBJ1-1	-	TRBD1	TGTGCCAGCAGTTCCACCGGGACAGGGGCTTTCTTT	CASSSTGTGAFF
TRBV5-1	TRBJ1-1	few	-	TGCGCCAGCAGCCTACGGACAGAGAACACTGAAGCTTTCTTT	CASSLRTENTEAFF
TRBV20-1	TRBJ2-7	few	-	TGCAGTGCTACTACAGGGTTAACTTCCTACGAGCAGTACTTC	CSATTGLTSYEQYF
TRBV4-1	TRBJ1-2	-	-	TGCGCCAGCAGCCCCTCGGGCTACGCTAACTATGGCTACACCTTC	CASSPSGYANYGYTF
TRBV7-2	TRBJ1-5	many	TRBD1	TGTGCCAGCTCCGGGACAGGATATCAGCCCCAGCATTTT	CASSGTGYQPQHF
TRBV15	TRBJ2-3	-	TRBD2	TGTGCCACCAGCAGAGATGGGGACTACACAGATACGCAGTATTTT	CATSRDGDYTDTQYF
TRBV12-3/TRBV12-4	TRBJ1-1	-	-	TGTGCCAGCAGTTTCTCCGGCAGGGCCACTGAAGCTTTCTTT	CASSFSGRATEAFF
TRBV5-1	TRBJ1-1	few	-	TGCGCCAGCAGCGCGGTGCAGAACACTGAAGCTTTCTTT	CASSAVQNTEAFF
TRBV29-1	TRBJ1-2	few	-	TGCAGCGTTGATCATGAGGGTCTCTATGGCTACACCTTC	CSVDHEGLYGYTF
TRBV12-3/TRBV12-4	TRBJ2-5	-	TRBD2	TGTACCATCAGTTTAATTCGACTAGCGGGAGTTGAAGGCCGAGAGACCCAGTACTTC	CTISLIRLAGVEGRETQYF
TRBV20-1	TRBJ1-2	-	TRBD1	TGCAGTGCTAGAGATCTTACAGGGGAGGGATATGGCTACACCTTC	CSARDLTGEGYGYTF
TRBV12-3/TRBV12-4	TRBJ1-4	few	TRBD1	TGTGCCAGCAGGGCAGGGACAGCGAATGAAAAACTGTTTTTT	CASRAGTANEKLFF
TRBV3-1	TRBJ1-5	few	TRBD1	TGTGCCAGCAGCCAAGATTCAGGGACAGGGAAACGGCCCCAGCATTTT	CASSQDSGTGKRPQHF
TRBV6-2/TRBV6-3	TRBJ2-1	few	-	TGTGCCAGCAGTCACAGGGAGGCTGAGCAGTTCTTC	CASSHREAEQFF
TRBV5-1	TRBJ2-1	-	TRBD2	TGCGCCAGCAGCATCGGAGCGGGAGGGCCATACAATGAGCAGTTCTTC	CASSIGAGGPYNEQFF
TRBV12-3/TRBV12-4	TRBJ2-7	-	-	TGTGCCAGCACCATAACGGACACGTTGGGCGAGCAGTACTTC	CASTITDTLGEQYF
TRBV6-1	TRBJ2-6	-	TRBD1	TGTGCCAGCACCCCTACCAGACAGGGGGCTGCTGGGGCCAACGTCCTGACTTTC	CASTPTRQGAAGANVLTF
TRBV20-1	TRBJ2-7	few	-	TGCAGTGCAGAATGGCGGGGTTCCTACGAGCAGTACTTC	CSAEWRGSYEQYF
TRBV12-3/TRBV12-4	TRBJ2-1	few	-	TGTGCCAGCAGTTTGGGTCCCAGACAGATCTTC	CASSLGPRQIF